The 27 T cell receptor beta chains listed next were all sequenced from one sample in a study of immune characterization of retroperitoneal liposarcoma. TCRdb reprocessed the PCR reads with MiXCR, giving one entry per CDR3 protein. The sample shows about 9,700 distinct CDR3 sequences, roughly 25% of them seen only once. Sequencing was performed on tumor tissue. All receptors derive from a female donor with retroperitoneal liposarcoma.

In this sample, this clonotype turned up many times. The chain joins TRBV11-2 to TRBJ2-1; 7 nucleotides line up with TRBD1. The CDR3 has 14 residues. Germline assignment: CDR1 SGHAT and CDR2 FQNNGV. V lost 4 bases to trimming and J lost 13 bases; unmatched junction nucleotides: 13. The CDR3 bases are TGTGCCAGCAGCTCCGGACAGGTCCAAGAGACCCAGTTCTTC. Protein: CASSSGQVQETQFF.

The chain recombines TRBV12-3 or TRBV12-4 with TRBJ2-1, with D possibly TRBD2 on 6 matching bases. The J call may be mistaken, given a closer DNA end match to TRBJ2-7. This CDR3 is 13 amino acids long. The CDR3 loop reads CASSLTSMNEQYF. CDR3 DNA: TGTGCCAGCAGTTTAACTAGCATGAATGAGCAGTACTTC.

This clonotype was observed a few times. The junction and the germline gene differ at one end; a read error may be behind it. As DNA, the CDR3 is TGTGCCAGCAGGGGGGGGACAGGGGGATCACCCCCCCACTTT. It encodes CASRGGTGGSPPHF. The rearrangement links TRBV7-9 to TRBJ1-6; TRBD1 matches 11 bases. The CDR3 extends over 14 amino acids. From germline, CDR1 is SEHNR and CDR2 FQNEAQ (reference sequence). Full variable domain (remainder filled in from reference TRBV7-9 and TRBJ1-6): DTGVSQNPRHKITKRGQNVTFRCDPISEHNRLYWYRQTLGQGPEFLTYFQNEAQLEKSRLLSDRFSAERPKGSFSTLEIQRTEQGDSAMYLCASRGGTGGSPPHFGNGTRLTVT.

By share, this clonotype counts as medium-sized (0.01 to 0.1%). V and J are TRBV6-1 and TRBJ1-2; no clear D. Deletions cut 3 bases from V and 4 bases from J, with 15 bases between. The CDR3 extends over 15 amino acids. Germline assignment: CDR1 MNHNS and CDR2 SASEGT. The DNA of the CDR3 is TGTGCCAGCAGTGAGATAACACTCGGAGCCTATGGCTACACCTTC. Residues: CASSEITLGAYGYTF.

This rearrangement joins TRBV7-6 to TRBJ1-6; D may be TRBD1 (6 bases). Germline-derived CDR1 and CDR2 are SGHVS and FNYEAQ. V was cut by 1 base and J by 10 bases, with 8 bases left in between. CDR3 length equals 13 residues. The CDR3 DNA sequence: TGTGCCAGCAGCTTAGAAGGGGGATCACCCCTCCACTTT. It encodes CASSLEGGSPLHF.

The chain joins TRBV6-1 to TRBJ2-3; 12 nucleotides match TRBD2. With 6 bases clipped from V and 10 bases from J, the junction kept 5 bases outside the gene matches. Germline lookup yields CDR1 MNHNS and CDR2 SASEGT. The CDR3 runs 13 residues. CDR3 in DNA: TGTGCCAGCAGCCCGGGACTAGCGGGTGCGCAGTATTTT. Its protein is CASSPGLAGAQYF.

The chain combines TRBV6-6 with TRBJ2-5, with 8 bases lining up with TRBD2. Trimming cost V 0 bases and J 11 bases; bases outside gene matches: 17. The CDR3 contains 17 residues. Germline CDR1 MNHNY, CDR2 SVGAGI (reference sequence). CDR3 protein: CASSYSTPGRGGFEQYF. CDR3 bases: TGTGCCAGCAGTTACTCGACCCCGGGCCGGGGGGGCTTTGAGCAGTACTTC.

The rearrangement joins TRBV6-1 to TRBJ2-3; TRBD2 aligns across 9 bases. The CDR3 is made up of 15 amino acids. The V gene's germline CDR1 is MNHNS and CDR2 SASEGT. The J segment lost 4 bases and the V segment lost 3 bases, leaving 5 bases of the junction unmatched. The CDR3 nucleotides read TGTGCCAGCAGTGAGGCGGGGGGGCGATCAGATACGCAGTATTTT. Translating it yields CASSEAGGRSDTQYF.

This clonotype has only a few counts. The chain uses TRBV11-2 and TRBJ2-2, with D possibly being TRBD1 (5 bases). Trimming removed 6 bases at V and 1 base at J, with 6 bases between. This CDR3 has 13 amino acids. Germline-derived CDR1 and CDR2 are SGHAT and FQNNGV. The CDR3 sequence: CASSTGNTGELFF. CDR3 DNA sequence: TGTGCCAGCAGTACAGGGAACACCGGGGAGCTGTTTTTT.

This clonotype has more than one count but fewer than ten. The chain recombines TRBV12-3 or TRBV12-4 with TRBJ2-1, with 12 bases fitting TRBD2. V lost 5 bases to trimming and J lost 6 bases; unmatched junction nucleotides: 2. CDR3 length: 14 residues. Here the CDR3 reads CASSGLAGFNEQFF. DNA of the CDR3: TGTGCCAGCAGTGGACTAGCGGGATTCAATGAGCAGTTCTTC.

The genes are TRBV6-1 and TRBJ2-1; D gene unclear. The J call is uncertain, as TRBJ2-7 better fits the DNA end. This CDR3 region has 13 residues. Germline V lookup: CDR1 MNHNS, CDR2 SASEGT. In DNA form, the CDR3 reads TGTGCCAGCAGTGATGAGGCGCACTACGAGCAGTACTTC. Encoded protein: CASSDEAHYEQYF.

This clonotype turned up a few times. This chain uses TRBV6-6 with TRBJ1-2, with unresolved D. Germline V gene data show CDR1 as MNHNY and CDR2 as SVGAGI (reference sequence). V was pared by 0 bases and J by 2 bases, with 16 bases between. CDR3 length: 17 amino acids. The CDR3 protein is CASSYSIVSSRNYGYTF. In DNA form, the CDR3 reads TGTGCCAGCAGTTACTCGATAGTATCTTCCAGGAACTATGGCTACACCTTC.

The chain has TRBV11-3 and TRBJ2-1, with 7 bases aligning to TRBD1. CDR1 is SGHNT, CDR2 YENEEA, per germline. After removal of 3 bases from V and 10 bases from J, the junction contained 18 bases not matched to a gene. This CDR3 region has 17 residues. In nucleotides, the CDR3 is TGTGCCAGCAGCTTCTCATCCCCCACAGGGGCAGGCTACGAGCAGTTCTTC. Residues: CASSFSSPTGAGYEQFF.

This chain uses TRBV6-2 or TRBV6-3 with TRBJ2-1, with TRBD2 identical over 7 bases. This CDR3 comprises 14 residues. The V segment lost 5 bases and the J segment 3 bases; nucleotides outside the gene matches: 4. Germline values: CDR1 MNHEY, CDR2 SVGEGT. CDR3 DNA sequence: TGTGCCAGCAGTCCCGGGACTAACTACAATGAGCAGTTCTTC. Translated, it gives CASSPGTNYNEQFF.

This clonotype was counted many times. The chain employs TRBV6-1 and TRBJ2-5; 10 nucleotides agree with TRBD2. Germline V gene lookup returns CDR1 MNHNS and CDR2 SASEGT. This CDR3 is built from 12 residues. V gave up 10 bases and J gave up 5 bases; unmatched junction bases: 4. CDR3 nucleotides: TGTGCCACACGAGCGGGAGGGGAGACCCAGTACTTC. Protein sequence: CATRAGGETQYF.

This clonotype has just a few counts. This chain connects TRBV12-3 or TRBV12-4 to TRBJ2-2, with 9 nucleotides matching TRBD2. With 3 bases clipped from V and 6 bases from J, the junction kept 5 bases outside the gene matches. This CDR3 has 15 amino acids. The DNA of the CDR3 is TGTGCCAGCAGTTTTCTCCTAGCGGGATCCGGGGAGCTGTTTTTT. It yields the protein CASSFLLAGSGELFF.

In its sample, this clonotype ranks as medium-sized (0.01 to 0.1%). The chain recombines TRBV6-1 with TRBJ2-1; 10 bases match TRBD2. The germline V gene has CDR1 MNHNS and CDR2 SASEGT. J gave up 5 bases and V 5 bases, and 6 bases lay outside the gene matches. The CDR3 has 15 residues. In nucleotides, the CDR3 is TGTGCCAGCAGTTCCGTGACTAGCGGGCACAATGAGCAGTTCTTC. Protein sequence: CASSSVTSGHNEQFF.

The chain is built from TRBV12-3 or TRBV12-4 and TRBJ2-3; D call uncertain. The V gene lost 3 bases and the J gene lost 8 bases, with 3 bases spanning the gap. The CDR3 is 10 amino acids. The CDR3: CASSLGTQYF. Written as DNA, the CDR3 is TGTGCCAGCAGTTTGGGTACGCAGTATTTT.

By its share, this clonotype is medium-sized. The J gene is TRBJ2-3, the V gene TRBV6-1; 9 bases are shared with TRBD2. The germline V gene encodes CDR1 MNHNS and CDR2 SASEGT. The CDR3 sequence is 15 residues long. With 6 bases clipped from V and 6 bases from J, the junction kept 10 bases outside the gene matches. The CDR3 DNA reads TGTGCCAGCAGGGCCAGCGGGGGGCCCGGTGATACGCAGTATTTT. Amino acid sequence: CASRASGGPGDTQYF.

CDR3 DNA: TGTGCCAGCAGTTTATATACCCCAGGTGGGTTGAGAGATACGCAGTATTTT. Translation gives CASSLYTPGGLRDTQYF. V is TRBV27 and J is TRBJ2-3; no clear D. Trimming took off 1 base at V and 5 bases at J, with 19 bases between the two ends. From germline, CDR1 is MNHEY and CDR2 SMNVEV (reference sequence). CDR3 length equals 17 residues.

The count of this clonotype is one. This may be a read error: a much more frequent sequence differs by one nucleotide. The J gene is TRBJ1-6, the V gene TRBV7-6; possibly TRBD1 for D (6 bases). The CDR3 consists of 14 residues. Germline V CDR1 and CDR2: SGHVS, FNYEAQ. The CDR3 DNA is TGTGCCAGCAGACCACAGGGAGGGGATTCACCCCTCCAATTT. Amino acid sequence: CASRPQGGDSPLQF.

The chain carries TRBV12-3 or TRBV12-4 and TRBJ2-1, with D tentatively TRBD1 or TRBD2 (5 bases each). The V end was cut by 5 bases, the J end by 13 bases, with 21 bases between. This CDR3 comprises 14 residues. CDR3 loop: CASSMRGSQETQFF. Here the CDR3 DNA reads TGTGCCAGCAGTATGAGGGGATCCCAAGAGACCCAGTTCTTC.

This clonotype was counted once. The gene calls are TRBV11-3 and TRBJ2-4; 10 nucleotides align to TRBD2. Trimming at V came to 10 bases and at J to 13 bases, leaving 19 bases not matched to a gene. The CDR3 runs to 15 residues. Germline loops: CDR1 SGHNT, CDR2 YENEEA. The CDR3: CANSSTSGRYNEQYF. The CDR3 region has the DNA TGTGCCAACAGTTCGACTAGCGGGCGTTACAATGAGCAGTACTTC.

The chain recombines TRBV14 with TRBJ2-3; 8 bases are a match to TRBD1. The CDR3 is made up of 16 amino acids. V dropped 3 bases and J dropped 2; count of bases not matched to a gene: 7. Germline CDR1 is SGHDN and CDR2 is FVKESK. The CDR3 DNA reads as TGTGCCAGCAGCCAGCTGGACAGGGTGGACACAGATACGCAGTATTTT. This encodes CASSQLDRVDTDTQYF.

This clonotype has a count of ten or more. The V and J genes are TRBV11-3 and TRBJ2-7; the D is unclear. The CDR3 is 13 amino acids. The V end was cut by 4 bases, the J end by 0 bases, with 7 bases between. Per germline, CDR1 SGHNT and CDR2 YENEEA. The DNA of the CDR3 is TGTGCCAGCAGCTCAAAGTCCTCCTACGAGCAGTACTTC. It specifies CASSSKSSYEQYF.

Many counts were recorded for this clonotype. The chain couples TRBV6-4 to TRBJ2-1, with 9 nucleotides matching TRBD2. With V trimmed by 4 bases and J by 2 bases, 6 bases remained unmatched. Germline CDR1 reads MRHNA; CDR2 reads SNTAGT. CDR3 length: 16 residues. CDR3 protein: CASSGASGEAYNEQFF. DNA of the CDR3: TGTGCCAGCAGTGGAGCTAGCGGGGAGGCCTACAATGAGCAGTTCTTC.

This clonotype was observed many times. The genes are TRBV11-3 and TRBJ2-2; 9 bases match TRBD2. J was trimmed by 6 bases and V by 5 bases; bases with no gene match: 10. The CDR3 consists of 16 residues. Germline V gene lookup returns CDR1 SGHNT and CDR2 YENEEA. The CDR3 is CASSALAGAGSGELFF. CDR3 sequence (DNA): TGTGCCAGCAGCGCATTAGCGGGAGCGGGTTCCGGGGAGCTGTTTTTT.